This T cell receptor (beta chain) is drawn from a study of CD8 T cells in ankylosing spondylitis. V was shortened by 3 bases and J by 2 bases, with 13 bases between the two germline ends. CDR1 and CDR2 (germline): SGHVS, FQNEAQ. This CDR3 has 16 amino acids. Using its own MiXCR run on the 5' RACE reads, TCRdb lists one record per CDR3 protein. The repertoire holds 350,000 or so distinct CDR3 sequences, with 14% to 15% as singletons. This clonotype was counted between two and nine times. Its matching antigen is unknown. General study points: Matched synovial fluid from ankylosing spondylitis patients was reported to be enriched for disease-linked clones.

The sample consisted of blood, either unsorted or a sorted T cell fraction (not recorded which). The chain joins TRBV7-8 to TRBJ2-2; D perhaps matches TRBD2 (6 bases). The TCR sequence derives from a male donor with ankylosing spondylitis or in good health (not recorded which). The DNA of the CDR3 is TGTGCCAGCAGCTTTCCCGGGACTCTAAACACCGGGGAGCTGTTTTTT. It codes for CASSFPGTLNTGELFF. Drawing the rest from reference TRBV7-8 and TRBJ2-2, the complete variable domain is GAGVSQSPRYKVAKRGQDVALRCDPISGHVSLFWYQQALGQGPEFLTYFQNEAQLDKSGLPSDRFFAERPEGSVSTLKIQRTQQEDSAVYLCASSFPGTLNTGELFFGEGSRLTVL.